This T cell receptor beta chain comes out of a study of T cells after yellow fever vaccination. Study-wide background: Researchers used SMART-Seq v4 Ultra Low Input to prepare fractions that had low cell numbers.

TCRdb reprocessed the 5' RACE reads with MiXCR, giving one entry per CDR3 protein. The sample carries 200,000 to 250,000 distinct CDR3 sequences, less than 3.5% recorded once. This clonotype came up many times. Its target is unknown. Findings and limits, study-wide: Weaker overall was a secondary response that nonetheless peaked faster, on day 5 versus 15. Re-detected after boosting: most primary clones, 96% of CD4 and about 85% of CD8.

CDR3 length: 13 residues. Germline CDR1 and CDR2: SGHNT and YYREEE (reference sequence). V shed 2 bases, J shed 8 bases, and the junction held 4 bases outside the gene matches. The receptor was derived from a man in his late teens or twenties who received the YFV17D yellow fever vaccine. Sequences were derived from CD4+ T cells sorted from PBMCs, sampled 10 days after the yellow fever booster vaccination. The genes are TRBV5-4 and TRBJ2-1; 7 bases line up with TRBD1. This CDR3 reads CASSLQGKDEQFF. The CDR3 DNA follows: TGTGCCAGCAGCTTACAGGGGAAGGATGAGCAGTTCTTC.